This T cell receptor (beta chain) emerged from a study of blood T cell repertoires in COVID-19. Study overall: T cells, B-cell-depleted T cells, or PBMCs provided the cDNA or gDNA that served as material.

Per the study methods: Nucleated cell number was recorded as an estimate derived from reference gene primer amplification. Generated by immunoSEQ multiplex PCR, the TCRdb table keeps only in-frame clones and is missing some. The V and J calls and the clone size are those of that table, but D and trimming were determined from the DNA. The sample contains about 100,000 clones, around 90% of which appear only once. The V gene lost 0 bases and the J gene lost 0 bases, with 19 bases spanning the gap. Germline assignment: CDR1 SGHKS and CDR2 YYEKEE (reference sequence). The CDR3 loop spans 18 amino acids. This sequence originates from a woman aged 30 to 39 with acute or convalescent COVID-19. J is TRBJ2-7 and V is TRBV5-5; TRBD2 might be the D (6 bases). The sequenced sample consisted of peripheral blood. CDR3 amino acids: CASSLGPIGSTISYEQYF. The CDR3 DNA follows: TGTGCCAGCAGCTTGGGACCCATCGGGAGTACTATCTCCTACGAGCAGTACTTC.